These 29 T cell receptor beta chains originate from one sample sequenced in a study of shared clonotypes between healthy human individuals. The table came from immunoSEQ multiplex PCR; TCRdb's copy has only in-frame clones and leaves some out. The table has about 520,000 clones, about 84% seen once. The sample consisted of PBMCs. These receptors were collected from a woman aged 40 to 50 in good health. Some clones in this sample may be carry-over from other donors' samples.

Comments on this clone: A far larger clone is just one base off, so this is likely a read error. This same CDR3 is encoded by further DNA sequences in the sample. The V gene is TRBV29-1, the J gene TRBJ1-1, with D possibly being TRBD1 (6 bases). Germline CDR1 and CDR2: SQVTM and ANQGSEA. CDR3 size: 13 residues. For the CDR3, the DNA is TGCAGCGTTGATTATGGTGGGGGCACTGAAGCCTTCTTT. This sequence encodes CSVDYGGGTEAFF.

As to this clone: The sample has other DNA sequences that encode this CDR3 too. The CDR3 is CASRPDREGEQYF. The CDR3 coding sequence is TGTGCCAGCAGGCCGGACAGGGAAGGGGAGCAGTACTTC. This sequence joins TRBV2 and TRBJ2-7, with 8 positions matching TRBD1. From germline, CDR1 is SNHLY and CDR2 FYNNEI. The length of the CDR3 is 13 residues. With 6 bases clipped from V and 7 bases from J, the junction kept 8 bases outside the gene matches.

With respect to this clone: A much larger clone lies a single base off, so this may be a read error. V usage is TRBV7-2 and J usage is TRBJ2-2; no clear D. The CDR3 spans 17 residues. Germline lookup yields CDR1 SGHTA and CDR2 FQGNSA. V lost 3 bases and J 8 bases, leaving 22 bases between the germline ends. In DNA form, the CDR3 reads TGTGCCAGCAGCTTTACGCTATCGGTAGTTCTAGGGGGGGAGCTGTTTTTT. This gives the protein CASSFTLSVVLGGELFF.

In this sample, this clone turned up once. The chain's CDR3 is CASSQDPRVGETQYF. CDR3 nucleotide sequence: TGCGCCAGCAGCCAAGATCCAAGAGTGGGAGAGACCCAGTACTTC. This sequence joins TRBV4-3 and TRBJ2-5, with D unresolved. CDR1 LGHNA and CDR2 YSLEER come from the germline V gene. The CDR3 runs to 15 residues. V gave up 0 bases and J gave up 4 bases, with 12 bases separating them.

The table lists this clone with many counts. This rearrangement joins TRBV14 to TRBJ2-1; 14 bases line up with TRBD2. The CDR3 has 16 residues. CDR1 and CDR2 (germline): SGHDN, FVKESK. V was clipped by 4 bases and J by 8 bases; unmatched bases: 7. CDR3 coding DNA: TGTGCCAGCAGCCCGAGACTAGCGGGAGGGCCACATGAGCAGTTCTTC. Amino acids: CASSPRLAGGPHEQFF.

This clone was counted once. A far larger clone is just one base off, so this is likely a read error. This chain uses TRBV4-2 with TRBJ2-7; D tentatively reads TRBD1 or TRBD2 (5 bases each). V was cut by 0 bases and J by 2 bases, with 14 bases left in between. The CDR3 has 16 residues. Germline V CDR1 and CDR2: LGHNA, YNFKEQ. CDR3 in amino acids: CASSQDGGDMTYEQYF. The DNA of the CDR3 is TGTGCCAGCAGCCAAGATGGGGGAGACATGACCTACGAGCAGTACTTC.

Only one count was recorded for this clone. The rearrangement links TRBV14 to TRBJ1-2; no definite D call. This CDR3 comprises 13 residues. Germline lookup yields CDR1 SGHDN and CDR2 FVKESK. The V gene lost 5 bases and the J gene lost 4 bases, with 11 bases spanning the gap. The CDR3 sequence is CASSTLGSYGYTF. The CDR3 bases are TGTGCCAGCAGCACTTTAGGGAGCTATGGCTACACCTTC.

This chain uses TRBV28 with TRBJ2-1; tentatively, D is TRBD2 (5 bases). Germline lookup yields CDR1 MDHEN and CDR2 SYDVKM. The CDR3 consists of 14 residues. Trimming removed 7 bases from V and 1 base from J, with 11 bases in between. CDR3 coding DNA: TGTGCCAGCACCCAGGCGGGTTCCTACAATGAGCAGTTCTTC. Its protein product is CASTQAGSYNEQFF.

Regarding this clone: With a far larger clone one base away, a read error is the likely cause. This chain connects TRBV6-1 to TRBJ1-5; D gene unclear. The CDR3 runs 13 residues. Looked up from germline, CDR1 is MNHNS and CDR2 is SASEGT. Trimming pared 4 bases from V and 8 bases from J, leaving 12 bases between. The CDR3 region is CASSGEPNKPQHF. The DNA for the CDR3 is TGTGCCAGCAGTGGTGAACCAAATAAGCCCCAGCATTTT.

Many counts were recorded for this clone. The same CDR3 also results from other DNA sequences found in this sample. CDR3 nucleotide sequence: TGTGCCAGCAGCGTAGGGTCCTACTATGGCTACACCTTC. Translating gives CASSVGSYYGYTF. The J gene is TRBJ1-2, the V gene TRBV9; D is uncertain. CDR3 size: 13 residues. Germline values: CDR1 SGDLS, CDR2 YYNGEE. V was pared by 0 bases and J by 3 bases, with 6 bases between.

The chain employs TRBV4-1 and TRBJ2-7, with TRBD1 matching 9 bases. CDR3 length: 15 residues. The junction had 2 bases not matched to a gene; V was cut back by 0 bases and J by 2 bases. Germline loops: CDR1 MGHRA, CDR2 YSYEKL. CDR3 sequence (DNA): TGCGCCAGCAGCCAAGACCGGGACAGGGCCTACGAGCAGTACTTC. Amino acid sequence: CASSQDRDRAYEQYF.

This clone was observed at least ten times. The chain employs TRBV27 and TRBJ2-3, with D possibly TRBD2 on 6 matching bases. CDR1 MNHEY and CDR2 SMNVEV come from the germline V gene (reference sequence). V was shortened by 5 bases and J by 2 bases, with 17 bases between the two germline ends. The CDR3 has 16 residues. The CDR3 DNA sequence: TGTGCCAGCAGTCCGGGGGTAGCGGAGGTCACAGATACGCAGTATTTT. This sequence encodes CASSPGVAEVTDTQYF.

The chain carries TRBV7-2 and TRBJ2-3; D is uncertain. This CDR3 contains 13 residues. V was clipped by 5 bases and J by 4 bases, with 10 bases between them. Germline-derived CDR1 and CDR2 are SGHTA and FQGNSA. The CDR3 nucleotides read TGTGCCAGCAGCCCCTTAGTGGCAGATACGCAGTATTTT. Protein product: CASSPLVADTQYF.

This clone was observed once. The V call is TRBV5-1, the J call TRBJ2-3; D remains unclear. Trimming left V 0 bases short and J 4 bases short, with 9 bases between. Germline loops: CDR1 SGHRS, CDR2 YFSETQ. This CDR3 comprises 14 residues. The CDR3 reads CASSLGDWADTQYF. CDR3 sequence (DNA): TGCGCCAGCAGCTTGGGAGATTGGGCAGATACGCAGTATTTT. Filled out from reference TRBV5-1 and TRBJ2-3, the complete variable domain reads KAGVTQTPRYLIKTRGQQVTLSCSPISGHRSVSWYQQTPGQGLQFLFEYFSETQRNKGNFPGRFSGRQFSNSRSEMNVSTLELGDSALYLCASSLGDWADTQYFGPGTRLTVL.

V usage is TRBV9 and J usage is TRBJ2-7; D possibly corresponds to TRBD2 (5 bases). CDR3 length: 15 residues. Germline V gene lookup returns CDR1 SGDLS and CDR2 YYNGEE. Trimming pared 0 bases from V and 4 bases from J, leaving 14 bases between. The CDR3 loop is CASSVAASAGYEQYF. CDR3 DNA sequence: TGTGCCAGCAGCGTAGCCGCTTCGGCGGGTTACGAGCAGTACTTC.

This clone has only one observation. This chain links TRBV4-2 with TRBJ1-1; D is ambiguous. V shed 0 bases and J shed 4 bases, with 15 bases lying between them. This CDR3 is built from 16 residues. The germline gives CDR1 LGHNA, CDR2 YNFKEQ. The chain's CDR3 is CASSQEEGSVGTEAFF. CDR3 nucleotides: TGTGCCAGCAGCCAAGAAGAGGGTTCGGTGGGCACTGAAGCTTTCTTT.

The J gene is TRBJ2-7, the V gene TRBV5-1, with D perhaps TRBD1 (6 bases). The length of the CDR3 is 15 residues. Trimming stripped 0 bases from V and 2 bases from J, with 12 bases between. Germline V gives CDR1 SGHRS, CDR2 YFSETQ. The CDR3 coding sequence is TGCGCCAGCAGCTTGGGGGTGGCAGGGGCCTACGAGCAGTACTTC. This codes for CASSLGVAGAYEQYF.

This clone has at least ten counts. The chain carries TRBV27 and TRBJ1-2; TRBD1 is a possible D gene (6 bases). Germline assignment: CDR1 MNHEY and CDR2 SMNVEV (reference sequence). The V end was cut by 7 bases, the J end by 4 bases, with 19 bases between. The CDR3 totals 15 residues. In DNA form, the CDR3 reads TGTGCCAGCACTCCCTTCTTGGACAGTCTCTATGGCTACACCTTC. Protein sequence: CASTPFLDSLYGYTF.

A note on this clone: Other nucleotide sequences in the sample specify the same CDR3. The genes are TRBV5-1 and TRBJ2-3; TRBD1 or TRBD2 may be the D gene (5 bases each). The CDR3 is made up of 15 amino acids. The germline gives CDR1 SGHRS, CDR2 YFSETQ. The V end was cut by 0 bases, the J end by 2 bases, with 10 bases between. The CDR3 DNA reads TGCGCCAGCAGCTTGGAGGGACGGAACACAGATACGCAGTATTTT. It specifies CASSLEGRNTDTQYF.

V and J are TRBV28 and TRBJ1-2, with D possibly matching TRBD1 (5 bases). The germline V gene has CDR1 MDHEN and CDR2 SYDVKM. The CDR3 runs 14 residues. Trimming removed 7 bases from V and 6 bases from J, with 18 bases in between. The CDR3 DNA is TGTGCCAGCACATCCGGGGCGCTTGCGAATGGCTACACCTTC. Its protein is CASTSGALANGYTF.

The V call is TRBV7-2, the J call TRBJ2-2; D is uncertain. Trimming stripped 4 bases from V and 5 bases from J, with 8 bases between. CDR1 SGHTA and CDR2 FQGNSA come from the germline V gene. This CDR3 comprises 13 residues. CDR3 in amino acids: CASSSAVTGELFF. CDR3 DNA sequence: TGTGCCAGCAGCTCAGCTGTGACCGGGGAGCTGTTTTTT.

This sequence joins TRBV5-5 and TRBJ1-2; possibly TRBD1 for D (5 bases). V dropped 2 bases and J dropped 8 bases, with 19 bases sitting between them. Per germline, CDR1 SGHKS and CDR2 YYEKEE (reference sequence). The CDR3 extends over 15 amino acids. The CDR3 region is CASSLSTGFGGGYTF. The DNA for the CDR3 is TGTGCCAGCAGCTTATCAACAGGATTCGGAGGGGGCTACACCTTC.

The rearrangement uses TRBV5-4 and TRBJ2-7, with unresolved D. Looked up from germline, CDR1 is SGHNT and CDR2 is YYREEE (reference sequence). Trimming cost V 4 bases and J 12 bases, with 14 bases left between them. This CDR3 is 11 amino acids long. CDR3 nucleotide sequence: TGTGCCAGCAGCCTGGACGGCCCGTGGTACTTC. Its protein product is CASSLDGPWYF.

CDR3 in amino acids: CAVNPGPGGEKLFF. The DNA of the CDR3 is TGTGCCGTCAACCCCGGGCCAGGGGGTGAAAAACTGTTTTTT. This sequence joins TRBV28 and TRBJ1-4; 7 bases map to TRBD1. Germline V gene lookup returns CDR1 MDHEN and CDR2 SYDVKM. The CDR3 is 14 residues long. V was pared by 11 bases and J by 7 bases, with 13 bases of the junction left unmatched.

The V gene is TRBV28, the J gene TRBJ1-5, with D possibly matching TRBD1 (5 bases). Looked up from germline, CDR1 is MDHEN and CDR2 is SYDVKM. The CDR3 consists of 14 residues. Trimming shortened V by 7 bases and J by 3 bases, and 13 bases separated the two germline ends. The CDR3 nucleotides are TGTGCCAGCACCCTGGGGCCGTTCAATCAGCCCCAGCATTTT. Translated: CASTLGPFNQPQHF. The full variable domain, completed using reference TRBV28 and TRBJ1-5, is DVKVTQSSRYLVKRTGEKVFLECVQDMDHENMFWYRQDPGLGLRLIYFSYDVKMKEKGDIPEGYSVSREKKERFSLILESASTNQTSMYLCASTLGPFNQPQHFGDGTRLSIL.

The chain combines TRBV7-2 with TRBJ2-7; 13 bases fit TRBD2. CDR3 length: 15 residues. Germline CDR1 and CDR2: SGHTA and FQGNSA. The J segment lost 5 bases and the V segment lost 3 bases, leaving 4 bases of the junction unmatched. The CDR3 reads CASSFGLAGDHEQYF. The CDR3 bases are TGTGCCAGCAGCTTCGGACTAGCGGGAGACCACGAGCAGTACTTC.

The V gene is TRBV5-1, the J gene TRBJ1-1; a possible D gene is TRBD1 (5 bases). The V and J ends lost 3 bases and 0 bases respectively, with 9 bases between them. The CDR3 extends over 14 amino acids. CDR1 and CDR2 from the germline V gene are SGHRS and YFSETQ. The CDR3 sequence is CASSSGQVNTEAFF. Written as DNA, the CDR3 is TGCGCCAGCAGCTCGGGGCAAGTGAACACTGAAGCTTTCTTT.

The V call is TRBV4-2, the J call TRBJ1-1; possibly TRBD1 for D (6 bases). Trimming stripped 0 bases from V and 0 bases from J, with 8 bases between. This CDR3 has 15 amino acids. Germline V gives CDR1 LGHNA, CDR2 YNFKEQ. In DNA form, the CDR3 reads TGTGCCAGCAGCCAAGATACAGGGCTGAACACTGAAGCTTTCTTT. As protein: CASSQDTGLNTEAFF.

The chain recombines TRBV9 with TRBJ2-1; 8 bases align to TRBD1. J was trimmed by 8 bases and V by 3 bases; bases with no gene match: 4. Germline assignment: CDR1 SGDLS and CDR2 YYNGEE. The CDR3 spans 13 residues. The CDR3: CASSADRAHEQFF. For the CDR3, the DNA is TGTGCCAGCAGCGCGGACAGGGCACATGAGCAGTTCTTC.